The rows below give T cell receptor beta chains drawn from one sample of a study of blood T cell repertoires in COVID-19. TCRdb keeps only in-frame clones here, not all; method: immunoSEQ multiplex PCR. The sample shows about 260,000 clones, about 88% of them seen only once. Sequenced sample: peripheral blood. These receptors came from a man between 60 and 70 years old who had recovered from COVID-19. Both conserved end residues are part of each CDR3. D genes are given only for firm matches. Only some rows state a clone size, as once, few, many or a class for expanded clones.

v_call	j_call	d_call	clone_size	cdr3_nt	cdr3_aa
TRBV11-2	TRBJ2-7	.	.	TGTGCCAGCAGCTTACGAACCGAACAGGCGAGCTCCTACGAGCAGTACTTC	CASSLRTEQASSYEQYF
TRBV6-5	TRBJ2-2	TRBD2	.	TGTGCCAGCAGTTACCGGCGGGGGACCGGGGAGCTGTTTTTT	CASSYRRGTGELFF
TRBV7-2	TRBJ1-2	.	.	TGTGCCAGCAGCTCCTCGACTCCTCCCTATGGCTACACCTTC	CASSSSTPPYGYTF
TRBV3-1/TRBV3-2	TRBJ1-1	.	few	TGTGCCAGCAGCCAAGTATCAGGTAACGAAGCTTTCTTT	CASSQVSGNEAFF
TRBV3-1/TRBV3-2	TRBJ2-1	.	.	TGTGCCAGCAGCCCCCATCGGGGAACACAATCCTACAATGAGCAGTTCTTC	CASSPHRGTQSYNEQFF
TRBV9	TRBJ2-7	.	.	TGTGCCAGCAGTCCCCCCACGAGATCGACCTACGAGCAGTACTTC	CASSPPTRSTYEQYF
TRBV13	TRBJ2-7	.	.	TGTGCCAGCAGCTTAGGCGGCGGGACTCCCTCCTACGAGCAGTACTTC	CASSLGGGTPSYEQYF
TRBV6-6	TRBJ2-1	TRBD2	.	TGTGCCAGCAGTTACCCGGAGCGGGGGGGCTTGAATGAGCAGTTCTTC	CASSYPERGGLNEQFF
TRBV3-1/TRBV3-2	TRBJ1-2	.	.	TGTGCCAGCAGCCAAGTTTCCGGAACAGGGCCTTGGGGCTACACCTTC	CASSQVSGTGPWGYTF
TRBV9	TRBJ1-6	.	.	TGTGCCAGCAGCGTTCACGGACTCAATTCACCCCTCCACTTT	CASSVHGLNSPLHF
TRBV5-1	TRBJ1-2	TRBD1	.	TGCGCCAGCAGCCAGAAACAGGGGGCGGACTATGGCTACACCTTC	CASSQKQGADYGYTF
TRBV7-9	TRBJ2-1	TRBD2	.	TGTGCCAGCAGCAATACCCTCGGACTAGCGGGGGGAGAGCAGTTCTTC	CASSNTLGLAGGEQFF
TRBV5-8	TRBJ2-3	.	.	TGTGCCAGCAGCTTGGGACGATATGAGGGCACAGATACGCAGTATTTT	CASSLGRYEGTDTQYF
TRBV6-5	TRBJ2-3	TRBD2	.	TGTGCCAGCAAACTAGCGGGGGGCACAGATACGCAGTATTTT	CASKLAGGTDTQYF
TRBV5-6	TRBJ2-4	TRBD1	.	TGTGCCAGCAGCGTCCTGACAGGGAACAAAAACATTCAGTACTTC	CASSVLTGNKNIQYF
TRBV7-3	TRBJ2-3	TRBD2	.	TGTGCCAGCAGCGCGACTAGCGGGGGAACAGATACGCAGTATTTT	CASSATSGGTDTQYF
TRBV5-6	TRBJ2-1	.	.	TGTGCCAGCAGCCCCGACAGACCCGGGGGCAATGAGCAGTTCTTC	CASSPDRPGGNEQFF
TRBV5-1	TRBJ2-5	.	.	TGCGCCAGCAGCTTGGAGGCCCGGGGTACGGAGACCCAGTACTTC	CASSLEARGTETQYF
TRBV4-2	TRBJ1-5	.	.	TGTGCCAGCAGCCCCAGCGCCAGTAGATACAATCAGCCCCAGCATTTT	CASSPSASRYNQPQHF
TRBV3-1/TRBV3-2	TRBJ1-3	.	once	TGTGCCAGCAGCCCCCAGGGTGGAAACACCATATATTTT	CASSPQGGNTIYF
TRBV6-5	TRBJ2-7	TRBD1	few	TGTGCCAGTGGGTGGACAGGGCCCTCCTACGAGCAGTACTTC	CASGWTGPSYEQYF
TRBV7-9	TRBJ1-3	.	.	TGTGCCATCGATGAGCCGAAAGCGGGAAACACCATATATTTT	CAIDEPKAGNTIYF
TRBV7-8	TRBJ1-2	.	.	TGTGCCAGCAGCCCCGAGATAAACTATGGCTACACCTTC	CASSPEINYGYTF
TRBV6-6	TRBJ1-5	.	.	TGTGCCAGCAGACGAGACGGAGGGGACAATCAGCCCCAGCATTTT	CASRRDGGDNQPQHF
TRBV7-8	TRBJ1-2	TRBD1	once	TGTGCCAGCAGCTTAGCTCTGGTAGGGGGCGGCTATGGCTACACCTTC	CASSLALVGGGYGYTF
TRBV7-9	TRBJ2-3	TRBD2	.	TGTGCCAGCAGCCAGGGTTGGCTAGCGGGGATCGCTAGCACAGATACGCAGTATTTT	CASSQGWLAGIASTDTQYF
TRBV23-1	TRBJ1-2	.	.	TGCGCCAGCAGTCCGCGGACAGATAACTATGGCTACACCTTC	CASSPRTDNYGYTF
TRBV19	TRBJ1-1	.	.	TGTGCCAGTAGTTTCATGGGGGGTAAAAAGGAGGCTTTCTTT	CASSFMGGKKEAFF
TRBV7-9	TRBJ2-5	TRBD2	.	TGTGCCAGCAGCCCAGGAGGAGTAGCGGGGGGATACGAGACCCAGTACTTC	CASSPGGVAGGYETQYF
TRBV30	TRBJ2-1	.	few	TGTGCCTGGAGTGGGGCGCGAGCCCAGAGCTCCTACAATGAGCAGTTCTTC	CAWSGARAQSSYNEQFF
TRBV19	TRBJ2-1	TRBD2	medium-sized	TGTGCCAGTAGTATGGAAGCGGGGTCCTACAATGAGCAGTTCTTC	CASSMEAGSYNEQFF
TRBV6-2/TRBV6-3	TRBJ2-7	TRBD1	.	TGTGCCAGCAGCCGAGGGACAGGGGACGAGCAGTACTTC	CASSRGTGDEQYF
TRBV19	TRBJ2-1	TRBD1	.	TGTGCCAGTACCCCGGGCGCAGGGGGCTCCTACAATGAGCAGTTCTTC	CASTPGAGGSYNEQFF
TRBV19	TRBJ2-3	.	.	TGTGCCAGTAGTACTGCGGGCACAGATACGCAGTATTTT	CASSTAGTDTQYF
TRBV10-3	TRBJ1-5	.	.	TGTGCCATCAGTGAGTCGTGGGGGGACGCCCAGATCGATCAGCCCCAGCATTTT	CAISESWGDAQIDQPQHF
TRBV6-2/TRBV6-3	TRBJ1-4	TRBD1	.	TGTGCCAGCAGTTACTCCGGGACAGCCTATGAAAAACTGTTTTTT	CASSYSGTAYEKLFF
TRBV6-5	TRBJ2-3	.	once	TGTGCCAGCAGTTACTCGGGCAGGGGGGCGACAGATACGCAGTATTTT	CASSYSGRGATDTQYF
TRBV12-3/TRBV12-4	TRBJ2-5	.	.	TGTGCCAGCAGTTTACCCCCGGACTACCAGTACTTC	CASSLPPDYQYF
TRBV11-2	TRBJ2-7	TRBD1	.	TGTGCCAGCAGCCCCAATTGGGCCTACAGGGGCTCCTACGAGCAGTACTTC	CASSPNWAYRGSYEQYF